This T cell receptor beta chain originates from a study of vaccination effects on CD4 cells after COVID-19. In the study overall: Each culture well received some 2.2 million PBMC. These cells were then cultured in IMDM with about 9.1 IU/ml IL-2 and roughly 10 ug/ml peptides. Study outcomes and limitations: Marked contraction was observed in infection-induced and vaccine-induced clones late after vaccination. Convalescent patients in the study were few, and early post-infection timepoints were absent.

Culture proceeded for approximately 10 days, and CD4+ T cells were then isolated. It was two doses of either the BNT162b2 or mRNA-1273 vaccine that participants received. Cells had half their medium changed to IL-2 medium on days 3 and 7. The V gene's germline CDR1 is LNHDA and CDR2 SQIVND (reference sequence). V was shortened by 0 bases and J by 8 bases, with 10 bases between the two germline ends. The CDR3 extends over 13 amino acids. This table comes from immunoSEQ multiplex PCR, and its TCRdb copy is limited to in-frame clones, with some not included. Of tens of thousands of clones in the sample, roughly 80% were seen once. Note on this clone: Its antigen remains unknown.

This specimen consisted of CD4+ T cells from PBMCs cultured without peptide, obtained after COVID-19 vaccination. This TCR was recovered from a human donor who received a COVID-19 vaccine. The chain is built from TRBV19 and TRBJ1-2, with no clear D. Written as DNA, the CDR3 is TGTGCCAGTAGTATAGAGGCGGGAGGAGGCTACACCTTC. Translating gives CASSIEAGGGYTF. Full variable domain (remainder filled in from reference TRBV19 and TRBJ1-2): DGGITQSPKYLFRKEGQNVTLSCEQNLNHDAMYWYRQDPGQGLRLIYYSQIVNDFQKGDIAEGYSVSREKKESFPLTVTSAQKNPTAFYLCASSIEAGGGYTFGSGTRLTVV.